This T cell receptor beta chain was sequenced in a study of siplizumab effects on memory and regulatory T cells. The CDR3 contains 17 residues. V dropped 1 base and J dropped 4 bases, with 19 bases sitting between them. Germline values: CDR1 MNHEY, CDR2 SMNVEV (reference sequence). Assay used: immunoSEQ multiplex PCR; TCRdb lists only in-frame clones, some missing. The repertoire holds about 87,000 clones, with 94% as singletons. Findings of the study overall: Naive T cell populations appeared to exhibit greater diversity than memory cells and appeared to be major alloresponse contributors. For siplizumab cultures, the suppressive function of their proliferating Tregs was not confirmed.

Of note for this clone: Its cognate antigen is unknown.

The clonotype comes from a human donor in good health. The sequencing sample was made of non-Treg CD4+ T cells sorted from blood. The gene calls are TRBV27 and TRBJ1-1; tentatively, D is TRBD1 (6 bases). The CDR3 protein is CASSLYGGGGLSTEAFF. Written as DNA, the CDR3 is TGTGCCAGCAGTTTATACGGCGGAGGGGGGTTAAGCACTGAAGCTTTCTTT.